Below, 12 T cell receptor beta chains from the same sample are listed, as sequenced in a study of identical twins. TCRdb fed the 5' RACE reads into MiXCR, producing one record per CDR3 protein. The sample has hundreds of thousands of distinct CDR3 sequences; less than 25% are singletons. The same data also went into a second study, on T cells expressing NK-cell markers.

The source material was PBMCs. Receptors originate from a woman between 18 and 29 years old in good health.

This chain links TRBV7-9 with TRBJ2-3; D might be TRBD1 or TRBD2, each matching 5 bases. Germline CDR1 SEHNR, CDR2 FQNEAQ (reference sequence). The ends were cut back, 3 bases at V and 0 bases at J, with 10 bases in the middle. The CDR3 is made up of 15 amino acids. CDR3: CASSLGDDSTDTQYF. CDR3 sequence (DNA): TGTGCCAGCAGCTTGGGGGATGACAGCACAGATACGCAGTATTTT. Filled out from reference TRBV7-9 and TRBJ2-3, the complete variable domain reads DTGVSQNPRHKITKRGQNVTFRCDPISEHNRLYWYRQTLGQGPEFLTYFQNEAQLEKSRLLSDRFSAERPKGSFSTLEIQRTEQGDSAMYLCASSLGDDSTDTQYFGPGTRLTVL.

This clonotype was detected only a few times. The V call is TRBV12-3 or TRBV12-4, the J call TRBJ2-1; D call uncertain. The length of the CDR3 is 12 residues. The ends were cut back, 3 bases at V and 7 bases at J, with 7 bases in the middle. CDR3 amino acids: CASSFRRNEQFF. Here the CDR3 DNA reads TGTGCCAGCAGTTTCCGGCGGAATGAGCAGTTCTTC.

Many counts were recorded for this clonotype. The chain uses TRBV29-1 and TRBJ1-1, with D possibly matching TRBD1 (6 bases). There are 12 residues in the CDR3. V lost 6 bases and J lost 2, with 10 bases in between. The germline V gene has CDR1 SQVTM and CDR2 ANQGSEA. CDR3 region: CSVTGINTEAFF. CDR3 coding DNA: TGCAGCGTAACAGGGATAAACACTGAAGCTTTCTTT.

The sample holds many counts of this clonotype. CDR3 sequence (DNA): TGCAGTTGCCCCCTAGGTAGCACTGAAGCTTTCTTT. It specifies CSCPLGSTEAFF. The chain carries TRBV20-1 and TRBJ1-1; D is unclear. There are 12 residues in the CDR3. Germline V gene data show CDR1 as DFQATT and CDR2 as SNEGSKA (reference sequence). Deletions cut 8 bases from V and 4 bases from J, with 14 bases between.

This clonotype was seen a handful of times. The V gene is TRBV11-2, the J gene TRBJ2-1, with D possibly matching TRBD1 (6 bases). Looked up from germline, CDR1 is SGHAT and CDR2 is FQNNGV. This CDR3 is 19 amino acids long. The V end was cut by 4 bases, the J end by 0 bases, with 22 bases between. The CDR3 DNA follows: TGTGCCAGCAGCTCATCTGGGGGCGGTCCCAGTAGCTCCTACAATGAGCAGTTCTTC. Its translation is CASSSSGGGPSSSYNEQFF.

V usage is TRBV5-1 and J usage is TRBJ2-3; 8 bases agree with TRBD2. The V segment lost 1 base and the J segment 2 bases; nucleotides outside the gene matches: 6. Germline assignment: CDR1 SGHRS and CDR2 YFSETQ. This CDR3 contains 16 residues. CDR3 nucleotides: TGCGCCAGCAGCTTGTTGCGGGGGGCCTCCACAGATACGCAGTATTTT. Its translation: CASSLLRGASTDTQYF.

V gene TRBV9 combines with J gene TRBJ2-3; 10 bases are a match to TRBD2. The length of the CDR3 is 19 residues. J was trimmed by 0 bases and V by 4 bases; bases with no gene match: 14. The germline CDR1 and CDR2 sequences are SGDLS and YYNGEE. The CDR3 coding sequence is TGTGCCAGCAGCCGGACTAGCGGAATCCTCCTCCTAAGCACAGATACGCAGTATTTT. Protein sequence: CASSRTSGILLLSTDTQYF.

This CDR3 is CASSLEGTNSYNEQFF. In DNA, the CDR3 is TGCGCCAGCAGTCTGGAGGGGACCAACTCCTACAATGAGCAGTTCTTC. The chain links TRBV5-1 to TRBJ2-1; D perhaps matches TRBD2 (6 bases). The germline V gene encodes CDR1 SGHRS and CDR2 YFSETQ. Trimming removed 5 bases from V and 0 bases from J, with 15 bases in between. This CDR3 region has 16 residues.

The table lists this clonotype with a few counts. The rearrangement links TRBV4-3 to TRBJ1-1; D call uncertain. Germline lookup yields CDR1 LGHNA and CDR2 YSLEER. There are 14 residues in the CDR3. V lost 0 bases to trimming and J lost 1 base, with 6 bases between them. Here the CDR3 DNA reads TGCGCCAGCAGCCAAGATACGAAGAACACTGAAGCTTTCTTT. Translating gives CASSQDTKNTEAFF.

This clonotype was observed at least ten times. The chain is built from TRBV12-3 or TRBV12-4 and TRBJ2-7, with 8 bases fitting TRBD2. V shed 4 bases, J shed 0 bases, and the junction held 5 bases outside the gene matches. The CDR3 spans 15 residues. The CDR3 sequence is CASSSGSGISYEQYF. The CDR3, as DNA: TGTGCCAGCAGTTCTGGTAGCGGGATCTCCTACGAGCAGTACTTC.

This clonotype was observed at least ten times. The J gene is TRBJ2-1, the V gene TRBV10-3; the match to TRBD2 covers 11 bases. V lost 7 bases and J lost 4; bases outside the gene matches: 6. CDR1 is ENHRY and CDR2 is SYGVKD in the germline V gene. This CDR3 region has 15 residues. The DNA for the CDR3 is TGTGCCATCAACAGACTAGCGGGGCAATACAATGAGCAGTTCTTC. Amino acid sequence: CAINRLAGQYNEQFF.

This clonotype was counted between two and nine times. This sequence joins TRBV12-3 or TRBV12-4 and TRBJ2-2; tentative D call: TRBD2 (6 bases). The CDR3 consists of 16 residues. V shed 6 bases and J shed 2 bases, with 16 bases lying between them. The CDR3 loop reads CASSPRGTVNTGELFF. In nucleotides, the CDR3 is TGTGCCAGCAGCCCGCGCGGGACGGTCAACACCGGGGAGCTGTTTTTT.